The 14 T cell receptor beta chains in this list originate from one sample, sequenced in a study of chemoradiotherapy in HPV16-positive cancers (dated by TCRdb to between 2022 and 2023). Library creation used the immunoSEQ multiplex PCR assay. Drawn from immuneACCESS, this table holds only the in-frame rearrangements with V and J called that TCRdb kept. Clones are partly lost; checked studies trace under half to an unresolved V gene and leave the rest unexplained. The sample yields fewer than 30,000 clones; roughly 95% were counted once. The top ten clones comprise 2.7% of the sample. The sample was taken from a patient who underwent chemoradiotherapy. The receptors stem from a human donor with HPV-associated anogenital cancer.

The chain is built from TRBV4-2 and TRBJ2-2; tentatively, D is TRBD1 (5 bases). The germline V gene encodes CDR1 LGHNA and CDR2 YNFKEQ. The V end was cut by 0 bases, the J end by 6 bases, with 11 bases between. The CDR3 is 15 residues long. The CDR3 region is CASSQDRVLPGELFF. The CDR3 region has the DNA TGTGCCAGCAGCCAAGACAGGGTGTTGCCCGGGGAGCTGTTTTTT.

CDR3: CASSHTGGRNTEAFF. DNA of the CDR3: TGTGCCAGCAGCCACACAGGGGGCAGGAACACTGAAGCTTTCTTT. The chain couples TRBV7-3 to TRBJ1-1; 9 bases map to TRBD1. The CDR3 extends over 15 amino acids. Germline V gene data show CDR1 as SGHTA and CDR2 as FQGTGA. V shed 5 bases, J shed 1 base, and the junction held 5 bases outside the gene matches.

This clone was found once. The rearrangement joins TRBV29-1 to TRBJ2-7, with 8 nucleotides matching TRBD1. Losses at the gene ends were 6 bases for V and 2 bases for J; bases not matched to a gene: 6. The germline gives CDR1 SQVTM, CDR2 ANQGSEA. This CDR3 is built from 13 residues. The CDR3 bases are TGCAGCGTGACAGGGGCCGGAACCTACGAGCAGTACTTC. Amino acids: CSVTGAGTYEQYF.

The CDR3 region is CAISQAGRETQYF. The CDR3 nucleotides are TGTGCCATCTCACAAGCGGGGCGCGAGACCCAGTACTTC. This chain uses TRBV10-3 with TRBJ2-5, with 7 bases lining up with TRBD2. Germline V gives CDR1 ENHRY, CDR2 SYGVKD. This CDR3 has 13 residues. V shed 8 bases and J 5 bases; nucleotides not matched to a gene: 8.

This clone was counted once. This chain connects TRBV27 to TRBJ2-7; D tentatively reads TRBD1 or TRBD2 (6 bases each). CDR3 length: 14 amino acids. Germline CDR1 is MNHEY and CDR2 is SMNVEV (reference sequence). V was shortened by 0 bases and J by 5 bases, with 11 bases between the two germline ends. CDR3 in DNA: TGTGCCAGCAGTTTATCAGGGGGGACCCACGAGCAGTACTTC. Translation gives CASSLSGGTHEQYF.

The chain employs TRBV9 and TRBJ1-2, with D uncertain. This CDR3 spans 16 amino acids. With 1 base removed from V and 7 bases from J, the gap between germline ends came to 20 bases. From germline, CDR1 is SGDLS and CDR2 YYNGEE. The CDR3 loop reads CASSVSRPQNWGGYTF. The CDR3 nucleotides read TGTGCCAGCAGCGTAAGTCGTCCCCAAAACTGGGGTGGCTACACCTTC.

The genes are TRBV9 and TRBJ2-1, with 8 bases lining up with TRBD2. The junction had 3 bases not matched to a gene; V was cut back by 0 bases and J by 4 bases. The CDR3 sequence is 15 residues long. CDR1 SGDLS and CDR2 YYNGEE come from the germline V gene. The DNA for the CDR3 is TGTGCCAGCAGCGTAGAGCCGGGAGGGTACAATGAGCAGTTCTTC. This sequence encodes CASSVEPGGYNEQFF.

The chain has TRBV19 and TRBJ2-7; no definite D call. From germline, CDR1 is LNHDA and CDR2 SQIVND (reference sequence). The CDR3 runs to 13 residues. The germline V and J ends were trimmed by 7 bases and 3 bases, with 13 bases remaining between them. This chain's CDR3 is CASNPPGSYEQYF. The CDR3, as DNA: TGTGCCAGTAATCCCCCAGGTAGCTACGAGCAGTACTTC.

Judged by abundance, this clone is medium-sized. CDR3 protein: CASSEGVASPLHF. CDR3 DNA: TGTGCCAGCAGTGAAGGGGTCGCTTCACCCCTCCACTTT. The rearrangement links TRBV6-1 to TRBJ1-6; no definite D call. The CDR3 contains 13 residues. Germline-derived CDR1 and CDR2 are MNHNS and SASEGT. Trimming left V 1 base short and J 9 bases short, with 7 bases between.

This chain connects TRBV19 to TRBJ1-3; no definite D call. V lost 8 bases and J lost 0, with 8 bases in between. The CDR3 length is 13 residues. Germline V gene lookup returns CDR1 LNHDA and CDR2 SQIVND (reference sequence). CDR3 nucleotides: TGTGCCAGTCTCGGAAGCTCTGGAAACACCATATATTTT. This gives the protein CASLGSSGNTIYF.

V usage is TRBV7-2 and J usage is TRBJ1-5; the D gene is possibly TRBD1 (6 bases). CDR3 length: 16 amino acids. CDR1 SGHTA and CDR2 FQGNSA come from the germline V gene. Deletions cut 5 bases from V and 7 bases from J, with 21 bases between. CDR3 sequence reads: CASSPRGTVTRQPQHF. In DNA form, the CDR3 reads TGTGCCAGCAGCCCAAGGGGGACGGTGACCCGGCAGCCCCAGCATTTT.

The CDR3 here is CASSPPGGANGNTIYF. CDR3 DNA: TGTGCCAGCTCACCACCGGGGGGGGCGAATGGAAACACCATATATTTT. The rearrangement joins TRBV18 to TRBJ1-3; maybe TRBD1 (6 bases). The length of the CDR3 is 16 residues. From germline, CDR1 is KGHSH and CDR2 LQKENI. The V end was cut by 0 bases, the J end by 3 bases, with 12 bases between.

The chain uses TRBV29-1 and TRBJ2-7; tentatively, D is TRBD1 (5 bases). The CDR3 has 12 residues. The V gene lost 4 bases and the J gene lost 3 bases, with 10 bases spanning the gap. CDR1 is SQVTM, CDR2 ANQGSEA, per germline. Here the CDR3 DNA reads TGCAGCGTTGTGACAGTAGACTACGAGCAGTACTTC. Translation: CSVVTVDYEQYF.

V gene TRBV7-2 combines with J gene TRBJ2-4; D might be TRBD2 (6 bases). Per germline, CDR1 SGHTA and CDR2 FQGNSA. V was cut by 5 bases and J by 0 bases, with 14 bases left in between. The CDR3 is 16 residues long. The CDR3 sequence: CASSRQGGIAKNIQYF. The CDR3 DNA follows: TGTGCCAGCAGCAGACAAGGCGGGATAGCCAAAAACATTCAGTACTTC.